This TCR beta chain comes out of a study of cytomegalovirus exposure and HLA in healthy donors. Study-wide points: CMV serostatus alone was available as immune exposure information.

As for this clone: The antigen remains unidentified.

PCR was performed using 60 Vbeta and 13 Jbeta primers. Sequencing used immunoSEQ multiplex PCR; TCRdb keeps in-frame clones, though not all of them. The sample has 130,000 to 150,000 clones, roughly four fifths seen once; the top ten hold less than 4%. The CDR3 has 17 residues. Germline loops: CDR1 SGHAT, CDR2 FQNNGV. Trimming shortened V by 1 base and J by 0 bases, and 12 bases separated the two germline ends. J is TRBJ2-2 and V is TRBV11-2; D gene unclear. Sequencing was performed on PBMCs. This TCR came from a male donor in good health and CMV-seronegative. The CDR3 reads CASSLAMGQTNTGELFF. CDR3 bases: TGTGCCAGCAGCTTAGCTATGGGCCAGACGAACACCGGGGAGCTGTTTTTT. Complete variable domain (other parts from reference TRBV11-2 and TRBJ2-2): EAGVAQSPRYKIIEKRQSVAFWCNPISGHATLYWYQQILGQGPKLLIQFQNNGVVDDSQLPKDRFSAERLKGVDSTLKIQPAKLEDSAVYLCASSLAMGQTNTGELFFGEGSRLTVL.